The 29 T cell receptor beta chains presented below share a single source sample, sequenced in a study of blood T cell repertoires in COVID-19. Method: immunoSEQ multiplex PCR; TCRdb's copy keeps in-frame clones and lacks some. The sample consists of roughly 200,000 clones, roughly 80% of them appearing once. The sequenced material came from PBMCs or T cells enriched from blood (not recorded which). The receptors were sampled from a man aged 35-49 years who had recovered from COVID-19.

The sample holds many counts of this clone. The chain has TRBV6-5 and TRBJ1-6; D gene unclear. The CDR3 loop spans 13 amino acids. Trimming cost V 0 bases and J 7 bases, with 4 bases left between them. Germline V CDR1 and CDR2: MNHEY, SVGAGI. CDR3 sequence (DNA): TGTGCCAGCAGTTACTCGGAGAATTCACCCCTCCACTTT. Its protein product is CASSYSENSPLHF.

V gene TRBV19 combines with J gene TRBJ2-5; 7 bases map to TRBD1. The germline CDR1 and CDR2 sequences are LNHDA and SQIVND (reference sequence). Losses at the gene ends were 5 bases for V and 4 bases for J; bases not matched to a gene: 4. This CDR3 region has 13 residues. Here the CDR3 reads CASSYRGSETQYF. The CDR3 region has the DNA TGTGCCAGTAGTTACAGGGGCTCAGAGACCCAGTACTTC.

The rearrangement joins TRBV2 to TRBJ1-6; the D is unclear. The CDR3 runs 19 residues. Per the germline V gene, CDR1 is SNHLY and CDR2 is FYNNEI. V was trimmed by 3 bases and J by 0 bases, leaving 18 bases between them. The CDR3: CASSDFRTSLSSYNSPLHF. The CDR3 nucleotides read TGTGCCAGCAGTGATTTCCGGACTTCCCTTAGCTCCTATAATTCACCCCTCCACTTT.

The J gene is TRBJ1-2, the V gene TRBV28; possible D gene TRBD1, 5 bases. The germline gives CDR1 MDHEN, CDR2 SYDVKM. Between the trimmed V and J ends, which lost 5 bases and 2 bases, there was a span of 18 bases. The length of the CDR3 is 16 residues. The CDR3 loop reads CASSGASQGQNYGYTF. The CDR3 coding sequence is TGTGCCAGCAGTGGGGCTTCGCAGGGTCAAAACTATGGCTACACCTTC.

This chain uses TRBV28 with TRBJ2-4; 7 bases are a match to TRBD1. CDR1 MDHEN and CDR2 SYDVKM come from the germline V gene. The trim removed 5 bases at V and 8 bases at J, leaving 6 bases unmatched. The CDR3 extends over 13 amino acids. In DNA, the CDR3 is TGTGCCAGCAGTCCCCCCGGACAGGACATTCAGTACTTC. It encodes CASSPPGQDIQYF.

Details on this clone: This sample includes further DNA sequences coding for the same CDR3. The chain combines TRBV7-2 with TRBJ2-3; D gene unclear. Germline CDR1 reads SGHTA; CDR2 reads FQGNSA. The V and J ends lost 3 bases and 2 bases respectively, with 3 bases between them. This CDR3 contains 12 residues. The CDR3 is CASSFNTDTQYF. The CDR3, as DNA: TGTGCCAGCAGCTTTAACACAGATACGCAGTATTTT.

V usage is TRBV4-3 and J usage is TRBJ2-3, with 7 bases aligning to TRBD1. The CDR3 sequence is 14 residues long. Germline trimming cut 6 bases from V and 1 base from J; bases unmatched to any gene: 4. Germline V gene sequence: CDR1 LGHNA, CDR2 YSLEER. CDR3 sequence: CASRRDSGTDTQYF. The CDR3, as DNA: TGCGCCAGCAGACGGGACAGTGGCACAGATACGCAGTATTTT.

This sequence joins TRBV28 and TRBJ2-7; no clear D. Germline V lookup: CDR1 MDHEN, CDR2 SYDVKM. The CDR3 has 11 amino acids. The CDR3 reads CASLGSYEQYF. CDR3 bases: TGTGCTTCCCTAGGCTCCTACGAGCAGTACTTC.

The chain carries TRBV19 and TRBJ2-1; D ambiguous. The CDR3 has 17 amino acids. V lost 5 bases and J 0 bases, leaving 17 bases between the germline ends. Germline V CDR1 and CDR2: LNHDA, SQIVND (reference sequence). The CDR3 spells CASSPGDQMSSYNEQFF. The CDR3 DNA follows: TGTGCCAGTAGTCCAGGCGACCAGATGAGCTCCTACAATGAGCAGTTCTTC. Supplemented by reference TRBV19 and TRBJ2-1, the full variable domain reads DGGITQSPKYLFRKEGQNVTLSCEQNLNHDAMYWYRQDPGQGLRLIYYSQIVNDFQKGDIAEGYSVSREKKESFPLTVTSAQKNPTAFYLCASSPGDQMSSYNEQFFGPGTRLTVL.

This chain uses TRBV5-8 with TRBJ1-6; tentative D call: TRBD1 (6 bases). V lost 1 base and J lost 8, with 19 bases in between. Germline lookup yields CDR1 SGHTS and CDR2 YDEGEE. There are 17 residues in the CDR3. The DNA for the CDR3 is TGTGCCAGCAGCTTGCGCGCAGGGGCCATCCCGTATTCACCCCTCCACTTT. Its protein product is CASSLRAGAIPYSPLHF.

The V gene is TRBV4-1, the J gene TRBJ1-2, with 10 bases aligning to TRBD1. CDR1 and CDR2 from the germline V gene are MGHRA and YSYEKL. V shed 1 base and J 2 bases; nucleotides not matched to a gene: 10. CDR3 length equals 18 residues. The CDR3 is CASSQGALWGQGNYGYTF. CDR3 nucleotide sequence: TGCGCCAGCAGCCAAGGAGCCCTTTGGGGACAGGGGAACTATGGCTACACCTTC.

CDR3: CASSSPLQGPSSYNSPLHF. The CDR3 coding sequence is TGTGCCAGCAGTTCCCCACTACAGGGCCCAAGCTCCTATAATTCACCCCTCCACTTT. V gene TRBV28 combines with J gene TRBJ1-6, with a possible D match to TRBD1 (6 bases). The CDR3 totals 19 residues. CDR1 MDHEN and CDR2 SYDVKM come from the germline V gene. V was clipped by 4 bases and J by 0 bases, with 19 bases between them.

The genes are TRBV5-1 and TRBJ2-3; TRBD2 aligns across 13 bases. This CDR3 has 15 amino acids. The J segment lost 4 bases and the V segment lost 3 bases, leaving 2 bases of the junction unmatched. The V gene's germline CDR1 is SGHRS and CDR2 YFSETQ. CDR3 sequence: CASSYGLAGADTQYF. The CDR3 bases are TGCGCCAGCAGCTACGGACTAGCGGGAGCAGATACGCAGTATTTT.

This chain joins TRBV7-9 and TRBJ1-4; D is unclear. Trimming stripped 2 bases from V and 5 bases from J, with 15 bases between. Germline V lookup: CDR1 SEHNR, CDR2 FQNEAQ (reference sequence). The length of the CDR3 is 16 residues. The CDR3 nucleotides are TGTGCCAGCAGCTTAATTGAGGCGGGTCCGAATGAAAAACTGTTTTTT. Translating gives CASSLIEAGPNEKLFF.

This clone was found a few times. The CDR3 spells CASSHGRTFANTGELFF. CDR3 DNA sequence: TGTGCCAGCAGCCATGGGAGGACGTTCGCGAACACCGGGGAGCTGTTTTTT. The chain links TRBV7-9 to TRBJ2-2; possible D gene TRBD2, 6 bases. Germline CDR1 and CDR2: SEHNR and FQNEAQ (reference sequence). The CDR3 runs to 17 residues. Trimming removed 5 bases from V and 0 bases from J, with 16 bases in between.

This chain links TRBV7-2 with TRBJ2-3, with 8 bases identical to TRBD1. The V and J ends lost 3 bases and 6 bases, in that order; junction bases with no gene match: 5. The germline V gene encodes CDR1 SGHTA and CDR2 FQGNSA. CDR3 length: 14 amino acids. Here the CDR3 reads CASSFPTGGDTQYF. The CDR3 DNA is TGTGCCAGCAGCTTCCCTACAGGGGGGGATACGCAGTATTTT.

The chain couples TRBV11-2 to TRBJ2-7, with D possibly matching TRBD2 (5 bases). CDR3 length: 15 amino acids. CDR1 SGHAT and CDR2 FQNNGV come from the germline V gene. Trimming removed 2 bases from V and 0 bases from J, with 11 bases in between. CDR3 DNA: TGTGCCAGCAGCTTACCGGGGAAAGACTCCTACGAGCAGTACTTC. Translating it yields CASSLPGKDSYEQYF.

The chain has TRBV4-3 and TRBJ2-6, with D possibly being TRBD1 (6 bases). The CDR3 has 16 amino acids. The V and J ends lost 2 bases and 2 bases respectively, with 10 bases between them. The germline V gene has CDR1 LGHNA and CDR2 YSLEER. The CDR3: CASSQPQGTGANVLTF. The CDR3 bases are TGCGCCAGCAGCCAACCGCAGGGGACTGGGGCCAACGTCCTGACTTTC.

This clone occurred a few times. The chain employs TRBV19 and TRBJ2-2; D possibly corresponds to TRBD1 (6 bases). Per the germline V gene, CDR1 is LNHDA and CDR2 is SQIVND (reference sequence). Between the trimmed V and J ends, which lost 7 bases and 6 bases, there was a span of 15 bases. The CDR3 is 14 amino acids. As DNA, the CDR3 is TGTGCCAGTACCCGTATATGGGGGCCCGGGGAGCTGTTTTTT. Its translation: CASTRIWGPGELFF.

Comment on this clone: The junction departs from germline at one end; a sequencing error may be responsible. The rearrangement uses TRBV24-1 and TRBJ2-7; 8 positions match TRBD1. The CDR3 is made up of 11 amino acids. Germline V gene data show CDR1 as KGHDR and CDR2 as SFDVKD. CDR3 sequence (DNA): TGTGCCACCACTCCCCAGGGGGCCTACCGGTTC. Translated: CATTPQGAYRF.

V and J are TRBV15 and TRBJ1-2; 7 bases line up with TRBD1. This CDR3 region has 15 residues. With V trimmed by 0 bases and J by 5 bases, 6 bases remained unmatched. Looked up from germline, CDR1 is LNHNV and CDR2 is YYDKDF (reference sequence). The CDR3 DNA sequence: TGTGCCACCAGCAGAGATACGACAGGGAATTATGGCTACACCTTC. It codes for CATSRDTTGNYGYTF.

The chain uses TRBV9 and TRBJ2-7, with D maybe TRBD2 (6 bases). The CDR3 spans 15 residues. The V gene lost 4 bases and the J gene lost 2 bases, with 16 bases spanning the gap. Per the germline V gene, CDR1 is SGDLS and CDR2 is YYNGEE. The CDR3 DNA is TGTGCCAGCAGCCCCCATGAAGTAGCGGCCTACGAGCAGTACTTC. It specifies CASSPHEVAAYEQYF.

As DNA, the CDR3 is TGCAGCGTTGAAAGCCAGAGGACAGCACCTAACTATGGCTACACCTTC. This translates into CSVESQRTAPNYGYTF. The gene calls are TRBV29-1 and TRBJ1-2, with D tentatively TRBD1 (6 bases). The V end was cut by 2 bases, the J end by 0 bases, with 16 bases between. The CDR3 totals 16 residues. Per germline, CDR1 SQVTM and CDR2 ANQGSEA.

The V gene is TRBV10-3, the J gene TRBJ2-7; D remains unclear. V lost 2 bases to trimming and J lost 3 bases, with 8 bases between them. The CDR3 contains 13 residues. CDR1 is ENHRY, CDR2 SYGVKD, per germline. CDR3 amino acids: CAISETSDYEQYV. CDR3 coding DNA: TGTGCCATCAGTGAGACGTCAGACTACGAGCAGTACGTC.

This chain joins TRBV19 and TRBJ1-3; TRBD1 might be the D (6 bases). The V end was cut by 11 bases, the J end by 4 bases, with 15 bases between. Per the germline V gene, CDR1 is LNHDA and CDR2 is SQIVND (reference sequence). The CDR3 contains 13 residues. The CDR3 nucleotides read TGTGCCGGATCGGGACAACTAGGAAACACCATATATTTT. This sequence encodes CAGSGQLGNTIYF.

The chain uses TRBV29-1 and TRBJ2-3; perhaps TRBD2 as D (5 bases). Germline loops: CDR1 SQVTM, CDR2 ANQGSEA. V lost 0 bases, J lost 2 bases, and 15 bases lay in between. CDR3 length: 16 residues. The CDR3 reads CSVEDPGGLSTDTQYF. The CDR3 coding sequence is TGCAGCGTTGAAGATCCCGGCGGACTGTCCACAGATACGCAGTATTTT.

The J gene is TRBJ1-2, the V gene TRBV7-3, with 12 bases aligning to TRBD1. The V gene end was trimmed by 5 bases and the J gene end by 8 bases; junction bases not matched to a gene: 12. This CDR3 has 16 amino acids. Looked up from germline, CDR1 is SGHTA and CDR2 is FQGTGA. The DNA for the CDR3 is TGTGCCAGCAGCCCCACCGGGACAGGGGGCGCCGGGGGCTACACCTTC. This encodes CASSPTGTGGAGGYTF.

In this sample, this clone turned up once. This chain links TRBV2 with TRBJ2-7; a possible D gene is TRBD2 (6 bases). Deletions cut 8 bases from V and 6 bases from J, with 26 bases between. CDR3 length equals 16 residues. In germline, CDR1 is SNHLY, CDR2 FYNNEI. The CDR3, as DNA: TGTGCCAGCTGGGGAGACCGGGAGAGGGACTTGGGCGAGCAGTACTTC. It yields the protein CASWGDRERDLGEQYF.

This clone occurred a few times. The gene calls are TRBV7-9 and TRBJ2-7, with unresolved D. CDR1 is SEHNR, CDR2 FQNEAQ, per germline (reference sequence). Deletions cut 1 base from V and 6 bases from J, with 7 bases between. CDR3 length: 12 residues. CDR3 protein: CASSLGWSEQYF. The CDR3 bases are TGTGCCAGCAGCTTAGGGTGGAGCGAGCAGTACTTC.